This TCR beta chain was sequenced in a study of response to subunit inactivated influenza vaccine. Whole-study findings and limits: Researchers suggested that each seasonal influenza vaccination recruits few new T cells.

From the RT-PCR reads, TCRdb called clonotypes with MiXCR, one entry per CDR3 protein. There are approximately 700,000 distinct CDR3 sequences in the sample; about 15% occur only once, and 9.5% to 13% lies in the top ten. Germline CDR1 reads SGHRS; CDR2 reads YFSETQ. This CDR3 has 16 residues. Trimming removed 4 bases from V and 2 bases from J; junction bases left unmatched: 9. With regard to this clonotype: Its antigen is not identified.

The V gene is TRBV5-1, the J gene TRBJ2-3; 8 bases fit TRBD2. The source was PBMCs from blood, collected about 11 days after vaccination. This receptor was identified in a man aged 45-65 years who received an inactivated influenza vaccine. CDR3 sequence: CASSHGLAGFTDTQYF. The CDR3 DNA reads TGCGCCAGCAGCCACGGCTTAGCGGGGTTCACAGATACGCAGTATTTT.